Described below is a single TCR beta chain sequence and its context. This record comes from a study of blood T cell repertoires in COVID-19. Background on the study: Sites in the United States, Italy and Spain provided acute and convalescent COVID-19 samples.

The data were produced by immunoSEQ multiplex PCR, yet TCRdb's version contains in-frame clones alone and is incomplete. This sample has about 65,000 clones, with about nine tenths found just once. V lost 3 bases, J lost 0 bases, and 13 bases lay in between. Germline CDR1 is LNHDA and CDR2 is SQIVND (reference sequence). The CDR3 length is 16 residues. The rearrangement uses TRBV19 and TRBJ2-3, with D hard to call. The receptor was isolated from a man aged 55 to 70 with acute or convalescent COVID-19. Sequencing was performed on peripheral blood. CDR3 in DNA: TGTGCCAGTAGTATTTCGGCAGGTGCTAGCACAGATACGCAGTATTTT. Its protein is CASSISAGASTDTQYF. Filled out from reference TRBV19 and TRBJ2-3, the complete variable domain reads DGGITQSPKYLFRKEGQNVTLSCEQNLNHDAMYWYRQDPGQGLRLIYYSQIVNDFQKGDIAEGYSVSREKKESFPLTVTSAQKNPTAFYLCASSISAGASTDTQYFGPGTRLTVL.